According to its frequency, the clone carrying this TCR beta chain is medium-sized. Looked up from germline, CDR1 is GTSNPN and CDR2 is SVGIG (reference sequence). There are 13 residues in the CDR3. One tube held mixed TRB-A and TRB-B primer pools for touch-down PCR. From the multiplex PCR reads, TCRdb lists one entry per CDR3 protein and no DNA. This repertoire includes a few thousand distinct CDR3 sequences. TRB was amplified from approximately 250 ng of peripheral blood genomic DNA per sample. The sample comes from a study of T cell clusters in autoimmune cytopenias. These records were also assigned to another study, of T cell repertoires in aging, cancer and after chemotherapy. This second report adds: Healthy donor repertoires were recorded over several months to years and showed clear clonal overlap.

This rearrangement joins TRBV30 to TRBJ1-4; TCRdb reports TRBD1, a call that lacks DNA to check it against. This receptor was identified in a human donor in good health. The sequenced material came from peripheral blood. The CDR3 is CATPGQQNEKLFF.